The T cell receptor beta chain described here comes from a study of blood T cell repertoires in COVID-19. The overall study: Acute-phase and convalescent COVID-19 samples originated in the United States, Italy and Spain.

Participants came from about 24 US areas, aged about 18 to 100 years. Cohort 3 donors counted as recovered after two negative PCRs, clearance, or resolved symptoms. Germline lookup yields CDR1 MNHEY and CDR2 SMNVEV (reference sequence). With 2 bases clipped from V and 0 bases from J, the junction kept 6 bases outside the gene matches. The CDR3 is 18 amino acids. Per the original data handling: Amplification with reference gene primers provided the estimates of nucleated cell counts. TCRdb's table, derived via immunoSEQ multiplex PCR, lists solely in-frame clones and lacks some. V and J calls and clone size come straight from that table; D and trimming were deduced from the DNA. The sample has around 300,000 clones, nearly 90% seen once.

This sequence originates from a woman aged 25 to 45 who had recovered from COVID-19. Material: PBMCs or T cells enriched from blood (not recorded which). V is TRBV27 and J is TRBJ2-6; 8 bases map to TRBD1. Here the CDR3 DNA reads TGTGCCAGCAGTTTAGCGACAGGGGATTACTCTGGGGCCAACGTCCTGACTTTC. Protein product: CASSLATGDYSGANVLTF.